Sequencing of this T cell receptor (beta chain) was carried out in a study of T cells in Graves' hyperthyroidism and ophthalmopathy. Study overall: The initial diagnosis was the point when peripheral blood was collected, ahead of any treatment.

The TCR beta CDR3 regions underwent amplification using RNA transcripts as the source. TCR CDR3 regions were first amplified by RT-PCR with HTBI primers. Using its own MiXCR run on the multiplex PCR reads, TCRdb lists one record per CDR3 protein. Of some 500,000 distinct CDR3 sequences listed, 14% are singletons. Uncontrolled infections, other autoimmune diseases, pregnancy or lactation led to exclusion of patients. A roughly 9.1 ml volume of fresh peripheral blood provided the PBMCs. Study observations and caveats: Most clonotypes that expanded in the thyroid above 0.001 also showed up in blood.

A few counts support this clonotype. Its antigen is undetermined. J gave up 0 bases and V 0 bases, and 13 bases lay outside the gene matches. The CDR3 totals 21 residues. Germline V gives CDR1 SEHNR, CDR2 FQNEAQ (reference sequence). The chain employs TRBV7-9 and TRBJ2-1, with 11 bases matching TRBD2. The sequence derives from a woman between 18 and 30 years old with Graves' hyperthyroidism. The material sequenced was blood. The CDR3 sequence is CASSLADRLAGGWSSYNEQFF. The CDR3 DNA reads TGTGCCAGCAGCTTAGCTGATCGCCTAGCGGGAGGATGGAGCTCCTACAATGAGCAGTTCTTC.